This section outlines one T cell receptor beta chain sequence together with its context. Its antigen is unknown. Both ends of each TCR cDNA library bore sample-specific barcodes. TCRdb reanalysed the 5' RACE reads using MiXCR and keeps one entry per CDR3 protein. This sample has a few hundred thousand distinct CDR3 sequences, with around 30% found just once. The data originate from a study of identical twins' blood T cells. Notes on the study in general: Twins shared about as many clonotypes as their cloneset sizes predicted.

Germline V gives CDR1 SQVTM, CDR2 ANQGSEA. The CDR3 is 10 residues long. The V and J ends lost 7 bases and 5 bases respectively, with 6 bases between them. Source material: PBMCs. The sequence came from a woman between 18 and 50 years old in good health. The rearrangement joins TRBV29-1 to TRBJ1-5; D call uncertain. CDR3 bases: TGCAGCGCCGACGATCAGCCCCAGCATTTT. Translated, it gives CSADDQPQHF. Using reference TRBV29-1 and TRBJ1-5 for the parts outside the CDR3, the full variable domain is SAVISQKPSRDICQRGTSLTIQCQVDSQVTMMFWYRQQPGQSLTLIATANQGSEATYESGFVIDKFPISRPNLTFSTLTVSNMSPEDSSIYLCSADDQPQHFGDGTRLSIL.